Listed below are T cell receptor beta chains from one sample, sequenced in a study of blood T cell repertoires in COVID-19. The method was immunoSEQ multiplex PCR; TCRdb's version includes in-frame clones alone and lacks a portion of them. The sample includes 500,000 or so clones, around 87% of them seen just once. The specimen sequenced was PBMCs or T cells enriched from blood (not recorded which). The receptors were gathered from a woman in her late teens or twenties who had recovered from COVID-19. The conserved cysteine and the conserved F or W are not part of the CDR3 here. Fields, in order: V gene, J gene, clone size, CDR3 protein. A clone size is listed for some rows: how often the clone was seen (once, few, many), or a class if it is expanded.

>TRBV5-8|TRBJ2-3|NA
ASPLGNTQY
>TRBV25-1|TRBJ2-5|NA
ASSVAAGGRETQY
>TRBV3-1/TRBV3-2|TRBJ1-2|NA
ASSPQAGNNYGYT
>TRBV12-3/TRBV12-4|TRBJ2-3|once
ASSPGDTQY
>TRBV2|TRBJ1-1|NA
ASSERQSNTEAF
>TRBV7-2|TRBJ1-3|NA
ASSLREGAGNTIY
>TRBV7-6|TRBJ2-7|NA
ASSLGQGTEQY
>TRBV28|TRBJ2-2|once
ASSLVAGSGGELF
>TRBV11-3|TRBJ2-7|once
ASTPTGTSGVHEQY
>TRBV11-2|TRBJ2-7|NA
ASSPQGTGVYEQY
>TRBV29-1|TRBJ1-1|NA
SVGPGQITEAF
>TRBV28|TRBJ1-4|NA
ASSLWGPDSLNEKLF